Listed below are T cell receptor beta chains from one sample, sequenced in a study of blood T cell repertoires in COVID-19. Only in-frame clones appear in the TCRdb table, and some are missing; sequencing was by immunoSEQ multiplex PCR. The repertoire has more than 200,000 clones, around 83% of them found once; the top ten carry over 7%. The sample taken for sequencing was peripheral blood. The receptors stem from a woman older than 75 with COVID-19, enrolled during active disease. The conserved cysteine and the conserved F or W are not part of the CDR3 here.

V gene,CDR3 protein
TRBV7-8,ASSRSGGPYEQY
TRBV7-3,ASSLTTKETQY
TRBV10-2,ASSQVNTGELF
TRBV5-1,ASSREGQETQY
TRBV6-5,ASSYSRQQETQY
TRBV5-1,ASSWSGEETQY
TRBV4-2,ASSLGAGLDYGYT
TRBV5-4,ASQLSGQPYSPLH
TRBV9,ASSVTGLATTGELF
TRBV5-1,ASSLGSGQLF
TRBV9,ASSVLVDTGELF
TRBV5-1,ASSGGQFYGYT
TRBV6-5,ASTKQGATDTQY
TRBV5-1,ASSFGTGGNTEAF
TRBV7-2,ASSLSPGLRGNTIY
TRBV5-1,ASSPPGNYGYT
TRBV27,ASSPRQGGLYGYT
TRBV27,ASSLLDRESEAF
TRBV19,ASSIISAGNTEAF
TRBV28,ASTLGRLNEKLF
TRBV18,ASSLLRPPVEQY
TRBV27,ASSPSLAGLAYEQY
TRBV30,AWSARGGVGETQY
TRBV30,AWSKYRPSGNTIY
TRBV5-1,ASSLGTGDTGELF
TRBV3-1/TRBV3-2,ASSQGRGGEQF
TRBV25-1,ASSDTGGSSGNTIY
TRBV11-2,ASSPRTGGDYGYT
TRBV30,AWSSGYEGVQPQH
TRBV5-1,ASSLGDTNTGELF
TRBV6-5,ASSYSDSRADTQY
TRBV6-5,ASSYSAQINEKLF
TRBV5-1,ASSFTGGRQPQH
TRBV5-6,ASSPTGVTSPLH
TRBV5-1,ASSFHEGEAF
TRBV24-1,ATSVGQGIGETQY
TRBV7-9,ASRGERGIQY
TRBV19,ASSIAGQSSNYGYT
TRBV28,ASSIGTRYDEQF
TRBV6-5,ASRDTKVQPQH
TRBV29-1,SVRIRDSSYEQY
TRBV6-6,ATRGGGSGELF
TRBV9,ASSVNSGSSETQY
TRBV4-1,ASSQYNPGGRFMET
TRBV7-2,ASSYGAGATNEKLF
TRBV7-3,ASSLSGSSYNEQF
TRBV27,ASSPKTGLDQPQH
TRBV7-2,ASSLSPASYGYT
TRBV30,AWSPSGDGELF
TRBV14,ASSLFGTGLTEAF
TRBV28,ASYRGSSGYT
TRBV28,ASNLQGARTEAF
TRBV6-2/TRBV6-3,ASSYSKLAGGNIQY
TRBV5-1,ASSLGVAGVSGELF
TRBV7-2,ASSLTFSGTGTDEQF